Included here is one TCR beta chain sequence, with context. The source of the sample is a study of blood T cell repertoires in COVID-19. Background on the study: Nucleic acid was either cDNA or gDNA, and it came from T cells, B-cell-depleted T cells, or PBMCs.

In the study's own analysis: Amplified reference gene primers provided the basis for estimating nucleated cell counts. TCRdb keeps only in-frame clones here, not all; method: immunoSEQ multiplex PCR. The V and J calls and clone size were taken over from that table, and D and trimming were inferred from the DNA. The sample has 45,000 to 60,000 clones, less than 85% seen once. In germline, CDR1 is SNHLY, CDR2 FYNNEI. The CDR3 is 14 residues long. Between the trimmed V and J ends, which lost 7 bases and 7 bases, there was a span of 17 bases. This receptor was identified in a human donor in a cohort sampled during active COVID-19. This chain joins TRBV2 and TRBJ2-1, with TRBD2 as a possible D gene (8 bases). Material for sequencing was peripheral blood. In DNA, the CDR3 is TGTGCCAGCACCGGACTAGCAGGGGGGAATGAGCAGTTCTTC. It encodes CASTGLAGGNEQFF.